One sample yielded the 2 T cell receptor beta chains listed below, sequenced in a study of CD8 T cells in Susac syndrome. An input of about 0.45 to 1 ug of RNA was subjected to reverse transcription using random hexamers. TCRdb redid the calling of the immunoSEQ multiplex PCR reads with MiXCR, one entry per CDR3 protein. The repertoire has 92,000 or so distinct CDR3 sequences, 90% to 97% of them found once; the top ten carry roughly 0.62%. Sequencing was done on a sample of CD8+ T cells from PBMCs. The receptors derive from a human donor with Susac syndrome.

The CDR3 reads CATSDPPNAVGGNTEAFF. The CDR3 DNA reads as TGTGCCACCAGTGATCCCCCAAACGCAGTCGGCGGGAACACTGAAGCTTTCTTT. This chain links TRBV24-1 with TRBJ1-1; D uncertain. CDR1 and CDR2 from the germline V gene are KGHDR and SFDVKD. V shed 3 bases and J shed 1 base, with 20 bases lying between them. The CDR3 length is 18 residues.

The J gene is TRBJ2-5, the V gene TRBV6-5; D is possibly TRBD1 (5 bases). V lost 10 bases and J lost 4, with 13 bases in between. CDR1 is MNHEY, CDR2 SVGAGI, per germline. The CDR3 is 12 residues long. CDR3 protein: CATYQGGETQYF. Here the CDR3 DNA reads TGTGCCACTTATCAGGGTGGAGAGACCCAGTACTTC.